This TCR beta chain emerged from a study of T-cell memory formation after mild COVID-19. This clonotype has more than one count but fewer than ten. TCRdb reanalysed the 5' RACE reads using MiXCR and keeps one entry per CDR3 protein. The profile shows about 160,000 distinct CDR3 sequences, 25% to 40% of them singletons. The receptor comes from an adult woman who had mild COVID-19 (a few samples of this study predate the infection). Cell type and time point are not known. Sequencing was done on a sample of PBMCs or a T cell subset sorted from them (not recorded which).

The CDR3 DNA reads TGTGCCAGCTCACCAGACCACCTTCTCTCTGGGGCCAACGTCCTGACTTTC. It is translated as CASSPDHLLSGANVLTF. The chain carries TRBV18 and TRBJ2-6; D not certain. The germline V gene encodes CDR1 KGHSH and CDR2 LQKENI. V gave up 2 bases and J gave up 0 bases, with 11 bases separating them. The CDR3 length is 17 residues.